This T cell receptor beta chain emerged from a study of blood T cells in healthy people across ages (dated by TCRdb to between 2015 and 2016). As for the study more broadly: Template switching captured roughly one uniquely barcoded TCR beta cDNA molecule per two T cells in model experiments. The donors were split into four age groups: young (average around 15 years), middle-aged (about 40), aged (roughly 60) and long-lived (roughly 77). For two donors (one aged 18 to 29 and one aged 80 or older), the study analyzed two additional independent replicas of 1 million unique cDNA reads from the same blood draw. Using deep sequencing normalized with unique cDNA molecular identifiers, the study measured how TCR beta repertoire diversity changes with age. To avoid experimental bias, donors of different ages were spread randomly across the sequencing lanes.

The 39 donors, aged about 6 to 95 years, were systemically healthy Caucasian individuals from Russia. Ten milliliters of peripheral blood were drawn from each donor into EDTA-treated Vacutainer tubes. PBMCs were isolated by Ficoll-Paque density-gradient centrifugation, with at least 6 million obtained per sample. Trizol reagent was used to extract total RNA from PBMCs, with at least 6 micrograms per sample. The percentages of naive CD45RAhigh/CD27high T cells were determined by flow cytometry on a PBMC aliquot from every donor. Points on this clonotype: The antigen it recognizes is unknown. No clone much larger than this one lies a single base away; base qualities are absent.

Library prep was done by 5' RACE. This sample was sequenced with an Illumina HiSeq 2500. A second about 7 to 11 cycle PCR used a sample-barcoded 5' primer and a J-beta primer mix. A template-switch 5' adaptor carrying 12 random nucleotides introduced a unique molecular identifier onto each TCR beta cDNA molecule. Each sample yielded at least 2.5 million CDR3-containing paired-end reads. All of the RNA was converted into first-strand cDNA using the Mint cDNA synthesis kit, with a TRBC-specific oligonucleotide serving as the primer. Following uracil-DNA glycosylase treatment, all cDNA underwent a first 18-cycle PCR with the universal primers M1SS and BC2_uni_R. Per the original workflow: For normalization, 1 million high-quality reads, each with a distinct molecular identifier, were randomly selected from each sample. Reads sharing molecular identifiers were discarded rather than binned into consensus sequences. CDR3 identification, clonotype clustering and error correction used MiTCR with a Q25 quality threshold and the strictest error-elimination algorithm. A nonparametric unseen species model with Euler transformation was used to estimate a lower bound on total TCR beta diversity. Through fastp at Q25 and MiXCR, TCRdb rebuilt clones from the public reads, retaining in-frame beta chains. Rows with one shared CDR3 protein collapse into an entry with the most common genes and DNA. These V and J calls are TCRdb output, not the study's own analysis. This sample gives about 680,000 distinct CDR3 sequences in total; around half of them show up just once. The ten largest clones add up to around a third of the sample.

Study-level results and caveats: Bulk unsorted PBMC profiling prevented conclusive comparison of naive and antigen-experienced compartments. Observed TCR beta diversity correlated strongly with the percentage of naive T cells measured by flow cytometry. Estimates of total diversity from one million sequenced T cells were regarded as lower bounds and underestimates. Observed TCR beta diversity per million T cells fell roughly linearly with age, and a significant reduction was already apparent by age around 40. Compared with the aged group, the long-lived group had more naive CD4+ T cells, fewer expanded clones and increased TCR diversity, a pattern suggesting age selection. The CMV infection status of donors was not known, potentially confounding age-related changes in expanded clonotypes.

Source material: blood. The source is a woman aged 55-70 years in good health.

Here is the DNA: TGTGCCAGCAGCCAGGATGGACAGGACTACGAGCAGTACTTC. Its product reads: CASSQDGQDYEQYF. The chain uses TRBV27 and TRBJ2-5, and TRBD1 matches 7 of the central bases. The DNA end is more similar to TRBJ2-7, so the J call may be wrong. The CDR3, from cysteine to phenylalanine, totals 14 residues. Only the CDR3 DNA stays, 42 bases, in frame from base 1. CDR1 and CDR2, looked up from the germline V gene (reference sequence), are MNHEY and SMNVEV.